This T cell receptor (beta chain) comes out of a study of spatial heterogeneity in lung cancer. Germline values: CDR1 SGHRS, CDR2 YFSETQ. V dropped 7 bases and J dropped 3 bases, with 14 bases sitting between them. This CDR3 contains 13 residues. TCRdb reprocessed the 5' RACE reads via MiXCR and lists one record per CDR3 protein. The data show tens of thousands of distinct CDR3 sequences, with around 7.3% seen just once and roughly 7.1% held by the top ten. Time point here: sample taken at primary tumor resection. This clonotype occurred many times. The source was PBMCs, collected at surgery. This rearrangement joins TRBV5-1 to TRBJ2-7; D is possibly TRBD2 (6 bases). This receptor was taken from a male donor with early-stage non-small cell lung cancer. The CDR3 sequence is CASRREPLYEQYF. The CDR3 DNA follows: TGCGCCAGCCGCCGGGAGCCCCTCTACGAGCAGTACTTC.